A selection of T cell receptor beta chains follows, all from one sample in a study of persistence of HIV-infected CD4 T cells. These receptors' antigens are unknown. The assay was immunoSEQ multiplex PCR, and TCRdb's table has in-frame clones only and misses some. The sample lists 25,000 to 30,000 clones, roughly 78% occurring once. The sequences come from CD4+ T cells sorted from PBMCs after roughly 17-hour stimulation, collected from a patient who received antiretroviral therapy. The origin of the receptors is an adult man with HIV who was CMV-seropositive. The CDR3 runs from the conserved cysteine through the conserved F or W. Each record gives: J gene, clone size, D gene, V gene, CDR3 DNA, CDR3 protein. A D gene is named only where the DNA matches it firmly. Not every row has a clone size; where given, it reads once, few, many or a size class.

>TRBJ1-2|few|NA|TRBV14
TGTGCCAGCAGCCAGGGTAGGCCGACAGGCCAAAATGGCTACACCTTC
CASSQGRPTGQNGYTF
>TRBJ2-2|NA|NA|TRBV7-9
TGTGCCAGCAGCTTTCAGGGTGTCCCCGGGGAGCTGTTTTTT
CASSFQGVPGELFF
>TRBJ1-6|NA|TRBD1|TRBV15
TGTGCCACCAGCAGAGATAAGGGACAGAGCTCCTATAATTCACCCCTCCACTTT
CATSRDKGQSSYNSPLHF
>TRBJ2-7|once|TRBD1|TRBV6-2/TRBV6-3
TGTGCCAGCAGTTATCTGAGGGGACAGGAGTCCTACGAGCAGTACTTC
CASSYLRGQESYEQYF
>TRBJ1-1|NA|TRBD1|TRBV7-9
TGTGCCAGCAGCCCTTGGGGGGACAGCGCTAACCTCATGAACACTGAAGCTTTCTTT
CASSPWGDSANLMNTEAFF
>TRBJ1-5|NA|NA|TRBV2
TGTGCCAGCAGTGAAGATCCCGGGACACATCAGCCCCAGCATTTT
CASSEDPGTHQPQHF
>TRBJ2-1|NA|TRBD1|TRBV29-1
TGCAGCGTTGATTTTCGGTCGGGACAGGGCTTTAGAAATGAGCAGTTCTTC
CSVDFRSGQGFRNEQFF
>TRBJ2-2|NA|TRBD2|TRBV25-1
TGTGCCAGCAGTGATACCAGCGGGGGGGACGGGGAGCTGTTTTTT
CASSDTSGGDGELFF
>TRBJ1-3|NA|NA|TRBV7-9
TGTGCCAGCACCCTCGGGGGGGTAGACACCATATATTTT
CASTLGGVDTIYF
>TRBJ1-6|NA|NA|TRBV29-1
TGCAGCGTTTCACAGTCCTATAATTCACCCCTCCACTTT
CSVSQSYNSPLHF
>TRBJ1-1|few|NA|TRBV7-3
TGTGCCAGCAGCAGCACGGGACGAGGGCTGGGAGGCACTGAAGCTTTCTTT
CASSSTGRGLGGTEAFF
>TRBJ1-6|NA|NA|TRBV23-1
TGCGCCAGCAGTCAATCAGGCAGGATTTACTCCTATAATTCACCCCTCCACTTT
CASSQSGRIYSYNSPLHF
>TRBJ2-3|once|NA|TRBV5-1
TGCGCCAGCAGCTCGTTTAGTGGAGGGGGAACAGATACGCAGTATTTT
CASSSFSGGGTDTQYF
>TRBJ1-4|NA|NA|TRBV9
TGTGCCAGCAGCGTATCAGGAGCAACTAATGAAAAACTGTTTTTT
CASSVSGATNEKLFF
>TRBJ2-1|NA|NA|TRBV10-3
TGTGCCATCAGTGAGTCGAAGGAGGGAGGTGAGCAGTTCTTC
CAISESKEGGEQFF
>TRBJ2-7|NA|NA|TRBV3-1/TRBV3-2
TGTGCCAGCAGCCTAGGATCTGGGCTCTACGAGCAGTACTTC
CASSLGSGLYEQYF
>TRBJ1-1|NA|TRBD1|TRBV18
TGTGCCAGCTCGGGACAGCCGAACACTGAAGCTTTCTTT
CASSGQPNTEAFF
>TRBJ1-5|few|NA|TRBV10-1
TGCGCCACCCGGCAGCCCCAGCATTTT
CATRQPQHF
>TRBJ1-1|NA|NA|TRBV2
TGTGCCAGCATTTATGACGTTTGGGACAAGTCAAAGAACACTGAAGCTTTCTTT
CASIYDVWDKSKNTEAFF
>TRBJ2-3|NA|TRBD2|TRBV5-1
TGCGCCAGCACCCCGGGGACTAGCGGGGATTTCACAGATACGCAGTATTTT
CASTPGTSGDFTDTQYF
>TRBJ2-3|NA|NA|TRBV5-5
TGTGCCAGCAGCCCGGGACACAGCACAGATACGCAGTATTTT
CASSPGHSTDTQYF
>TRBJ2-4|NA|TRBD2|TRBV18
TGTGCCAGCTCACCATATGGGTCTAGCGGGGAAAACATTCAGTACTTC
CASSPYGSSGENIQYF
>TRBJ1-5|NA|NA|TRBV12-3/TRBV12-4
TGTGCCAGCAGTTTTGGGGTATTCCAGCATTTT
CASSFGVFQHF
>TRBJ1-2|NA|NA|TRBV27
TGTGCCAGCGGGGTACAACCCTTCGGGTACACCTTC
CASGVQPFGYTF
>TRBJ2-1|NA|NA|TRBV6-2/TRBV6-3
TGTGCCAGCACCCCTCGTAGGGGGGCCAGTGAGCAGTTCTTC
CASTPRRGASEQFF
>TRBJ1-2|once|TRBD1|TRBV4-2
TGTGCCAGCAGCCAAGATCCTAAGGGGGCCTATGGCTACACCTTC
CASSQDPKGAYGYTF
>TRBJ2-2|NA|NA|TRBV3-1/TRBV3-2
TGTGCCAGCAGCCAAATGTTCGGGAACACCGGGGAGCTGTTTTTT
CASSQMFGNTGELFF
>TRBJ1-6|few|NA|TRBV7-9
TGTGCCAGCAGCTCAAGGGGACCACCCCTCCACTTT
CASSSRGPPLHF
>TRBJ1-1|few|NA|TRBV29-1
TGCAGCGCCTCCACAGGTCAGGGTAGGACTGAAGCTTTCTTT
CSASTGQGRTEAFF
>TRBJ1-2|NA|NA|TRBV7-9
TGTGCCAGCAGCTTAGCTGGCCAGGGAACGAATGGCTACACCTTC
CASSLAGQGTNGYTF
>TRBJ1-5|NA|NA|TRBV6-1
TGTGCCAGCAGTGAAGGCCCCGATTCGGGGCTCAAGCCCCAGCATTTT
CASSEGPDSGLKPQHF
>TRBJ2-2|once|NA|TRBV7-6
TGTGCCAGCAGCTTGGGGTCAGGCCCCCGGGAGCTGTTTTTT
CASSLGSGPRELFF
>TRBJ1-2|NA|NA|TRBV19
TGTGCCAGTAGTATAGTTTACAGGGTGGACAGTGGCTACACCTTC
CASSIVYRVDSGYTF
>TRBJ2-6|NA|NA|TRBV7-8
TGTGCCAGCAGCTTACCCTCTACCGGGGCCAACGTCCTGACTTTC
CASSLPSTGANVLTF
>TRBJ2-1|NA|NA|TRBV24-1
TGTGCCACCAGTGCAGGAGGGCAGGGGGGCAATGAGCAGTTCTTC
CATSAGGQGGNEQFF
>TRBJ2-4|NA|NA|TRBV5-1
TGCGCCAGCAGCCAGCGTCCGGCGGGGGACAGTATTGACAAAAACATTCAGTACTTC
CASSQRPAGDSIDKNIQYF
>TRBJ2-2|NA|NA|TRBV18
TGTGCCAGCTCATCGCGGGGTGGGGAGCTGTTTTTT
CASSSRGGELFF
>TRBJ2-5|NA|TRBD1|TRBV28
TGTGCCAGCAGTTCAGCTGGGACAGGGGGAGAGACCCAGTACTTC
CASSSAGTGGETQYF
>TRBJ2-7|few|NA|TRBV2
TGTGCCAGCAGTGAAGAGAGGGACTACGAGCAGTACTTC
CASSEERDYEQYF
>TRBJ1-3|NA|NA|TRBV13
TGTGCCAGCAGCTTATGGGGCTCTGGAAACACCATATATTTT
CASSLWGSGNTIYF
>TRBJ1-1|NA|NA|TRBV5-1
TGCGCCAGCAGCTTGCAGGGATGGAACACTGAAGCTTTCTTT
CASSLQGWNTEAFF
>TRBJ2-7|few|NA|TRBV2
TGTGCCAGCAGCGCACACTACGAGCAGTACTTC
CASSAHYEQYF
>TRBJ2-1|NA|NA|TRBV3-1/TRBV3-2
TGTGCCAGCAGCCCCGGACAGATCCACTACAATGAGCAGTTCTTC
CASSPGQIHYNEQFF
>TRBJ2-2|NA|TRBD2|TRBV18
TGTGCCAGCTCACCGGGACTAGGTCTCGACACCGGGGAGCTGTTTTTT
CASSPGLGLDTGELFF
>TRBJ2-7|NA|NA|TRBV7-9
TGTGCCAGCAGCTTAGCCGGCGGGGCCCGGTACTTC
CASSLAGGARYF
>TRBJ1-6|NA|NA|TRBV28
TGTGCCAGCAGTTTAGGGCAGGGGTATAATTCACCCCTCCACTTT
CASSLGQGYNSPLHF
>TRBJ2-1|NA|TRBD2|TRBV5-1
TGCGCCAGCAGCGCAACGGGGGGGACCTACAATGAGCAGTTCTTC
CASSATGGTYNEQFF
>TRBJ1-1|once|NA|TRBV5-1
TGCGCCAGCAGCTTGTCAGGGATGAACACTGAAGCTTTCTTT
CASSLSGMNTEAFF
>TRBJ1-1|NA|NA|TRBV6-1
TGTGCCAGCAGTGAAGTGGGGAACACTGAAGCTTTCTTT
CASSEVGNTEAFF
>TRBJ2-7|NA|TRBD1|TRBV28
TGTGCCAGCAGTCCCTACCGGGACAGTCGCTACGAGCAGTACTTC
CASSPYRDSRYEQYF
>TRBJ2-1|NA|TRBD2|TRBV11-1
TGTGCCAGCAGCTTAGCACGGGGACTATTCCATGCTGAGCAGTTCTTC
CASSLARGLFHAEQFF
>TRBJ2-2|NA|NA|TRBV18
TGTGCCAGCTCACCACCGAACAGGTCGGGCGGGGAGCTGTTTTTT
CASSPPNRSGGELFF
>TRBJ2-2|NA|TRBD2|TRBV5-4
TGTGCCAGCAGCTTGGCAGCGGGGGATACCGGGGAGCTGTTTTTT
CASSLAAGDTGELFF
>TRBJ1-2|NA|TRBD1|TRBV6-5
TGTGCCAGCAGGCCACAGGGGGACTATGGCTACACCTTC
CASRPQGDYGYTF
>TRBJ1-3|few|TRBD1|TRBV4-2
TGTGCCAGCAGACAGGGGACGGACTCTGGAAACACCATATATTTT
CASRQGTDSGNTIYF
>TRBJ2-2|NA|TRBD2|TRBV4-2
TGTGCCAGCAGCCGGGAACTAGCGGAAAACACCGGGGAGCTGTTTTTT
CASSRELAENTGELFF
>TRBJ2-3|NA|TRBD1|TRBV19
TGTGCCAGTAGTATCCCCGGGACAGGGGCAGATACGCAGTATTTT
CASSIPGTGADTQYF
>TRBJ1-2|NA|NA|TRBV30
TGTGCCTGGAGTGTATTTTCCCAGGGCTACGGCTACACCTTC
CAWSVFSQGYGYTF
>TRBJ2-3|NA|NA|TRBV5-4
TGTGCCAGCAGCTTGACGGTTAGGTTGCCAGATACGCAGTATTTT
CASSLTVRLPDTQYF